This T cell receptor beta chain was recorded in a study of OX40 agonist ivuxolimab in advanced cancers. In the study overall: Males comprised 70% to 90% of the group, whose mean age was roughly 60 years (range about 20 to 85).

Data came from immunoSEQ multiplex PCR; TCRdb stores just in-frame clones and leaves some out. Among over 150,000 clones listed, 85% to 95% were seen once. V was trimmed by 7 bases and J by 4 bases, leaving 7 bases between them. This CDR3 is 11 amino acids long. Germline CDR1 reads PRHDT; CDR2 reads FYEKMQ (reference sequence). This specimen consisted of CD4+ or CD8+ T cells sorted from blood, obtained in a trial of the OX40 agonist ivuxolimab. J is TRBJ2-5 and V is TRBV13, with D perhaps TRBD2 (6 bases). This TCR was sampled from an adult with an advanced solid tumor such as melanoma, head and neck, liver or kidney cancer. The CDR3 DNA reads TGTGCCAGCACGCGGGGAGAGACCCAGTACTTC. It codes for CASTRGETQYF.